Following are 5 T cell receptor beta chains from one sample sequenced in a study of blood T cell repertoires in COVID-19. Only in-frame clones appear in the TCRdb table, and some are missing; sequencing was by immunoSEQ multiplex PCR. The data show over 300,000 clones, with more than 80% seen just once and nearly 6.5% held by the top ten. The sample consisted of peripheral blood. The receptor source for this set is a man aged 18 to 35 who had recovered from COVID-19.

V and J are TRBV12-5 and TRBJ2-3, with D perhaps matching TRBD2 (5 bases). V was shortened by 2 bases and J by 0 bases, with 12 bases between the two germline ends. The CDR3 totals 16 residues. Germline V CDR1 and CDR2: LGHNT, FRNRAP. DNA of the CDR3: TGTGCTAGTGGTTTGCCTTCGGGATTTAGCACAGATACGCAGTATTTT. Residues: CASGLPSGFSTDTQYF.

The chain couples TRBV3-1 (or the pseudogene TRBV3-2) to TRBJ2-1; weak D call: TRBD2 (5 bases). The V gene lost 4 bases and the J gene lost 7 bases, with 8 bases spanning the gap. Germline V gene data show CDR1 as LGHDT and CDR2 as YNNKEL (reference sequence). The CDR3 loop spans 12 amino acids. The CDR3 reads CASSRGENEQFF. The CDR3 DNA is TGTGCCAGCAGCCGTGGGGAGAATGAGCAGTTCTTC.

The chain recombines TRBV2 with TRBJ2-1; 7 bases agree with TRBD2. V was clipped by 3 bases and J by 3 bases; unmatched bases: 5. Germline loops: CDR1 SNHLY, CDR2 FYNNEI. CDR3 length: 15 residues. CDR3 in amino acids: CASSDRASGYNEQFF. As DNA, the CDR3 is TGTGCCAGCAGTGATCGGGCTAGCGGCTACAATGAGCAGTTCTTC. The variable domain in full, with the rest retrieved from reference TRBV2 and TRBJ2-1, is EPEVTQTPSHQVTQMGQEVILRCVPISNHLYFYWYRQILGQKVEFLVSFYNNEISEKSEIFDDQFSVERPDGSNFTLKIRSTKLEDSAMYFCASSDRASGYNEQFFGPGTRLTVL.

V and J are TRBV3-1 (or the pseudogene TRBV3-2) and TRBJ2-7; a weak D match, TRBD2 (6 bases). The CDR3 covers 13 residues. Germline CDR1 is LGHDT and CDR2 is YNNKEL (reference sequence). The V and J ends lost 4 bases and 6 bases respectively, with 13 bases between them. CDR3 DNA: TGTGCCAGCAGCCTCGGGACTTTGGGCGAGCAGTACTTC. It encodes CASSLGTLGEQYF.

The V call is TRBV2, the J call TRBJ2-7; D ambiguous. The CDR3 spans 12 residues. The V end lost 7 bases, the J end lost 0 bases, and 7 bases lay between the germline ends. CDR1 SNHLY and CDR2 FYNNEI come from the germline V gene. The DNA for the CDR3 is TGTGCCAGCAAACAGATCTCCTACGAGCAGTACTTC. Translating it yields CASKQISYEQYF.